The 17 T cell receptor beta chains below were found in one sample sequenced in a study of blood T cell repertoires in COVID-19. The assay was immunoSEQ multiplex PCR, and TCRdb's table has in-frame clones only and misses some. Here the sample spans about 380,000 clones, 88% being singletons. The sample consisted of PBMCs or T cells enriched from blood (not recorded which). These receptors all stem from a woman under 30 who had recovered from COVID-19.

The chain couples TRBV5-5 to TRBJ1-2; D is undetermined. Looked up from germline, CDR1 is SGHKS and CDR2 is YYEKEE (reference sequence). This CDR3 is built from 14 residues. With 0 bases removed from V and 2 bases from J, the gap between germline ends came to 8 bases. CDR3 residues: CASSLDPRNYGYTF. In DNA, the CDR3 is TGTGCCAGCAGCTTGGATCCCAGAAACTATGGCTACACCTTC.

The chain has TRBV6-5 and TRBJ2-4; D perhaps matches TRBD2 (6 bases). V dropped 7 bases and J dropped 13 bases, with 17 bases sitting between them. The germline gives CDR1 MNHEY, CDR2 SVGAGI. This CDR3 spans 12 amino acids. The chain's CDR3 is CASKTSLGLQYF. CDR3 bases: TGTGCCAGCAAGACTAGTCTAGGATTACAGTACTTC.

The V call is TRBV5-1, the J call TRBJ1-1; TRBD1 is a possible D gene (5 bases). CDR1 is SGHRS, CDR2 YFSETQ, per germline. The CDR3 totals 12 residues. Trimming took off 5 bases at V and 12 bases at J, with 17 bases between the two ends. CDR3 loop: CASRGLTDESFF. In nucleotides, the CDR3 is TGCGCCAGCAGGGGACTGACTGACGAGTCTTTCTTT.

V and J are TRBV29-1 and TRBJ2-2; no firm D call. The CDR3 runs to 12 residues. With 7 bases removed from V and 1 base from J, the gap between germline ends came to 7 bases. Germline V CDR1 and CDR2: SQVTM, ANQGSEA. CDR3 amino acids: CSANMNTGELFF. CDR3 DNA sequence: TGCAGCGCCAACATGAACACCGGGGAGCTGTTTTTT.

This chain uses TRBV6-1 with TRBJ2-7, with D possibly being TRBD2 (6 bases). This CDR3 has 16 residues. V shed 4 bases and J shed 4 bases, with 20 bases lying between them. Germline V CDR1 and CDR2: MNHNS, SASEGT. The CDR3 spells CASSGRGRIYLYEQYF. The CDR3 DNA reads as TGTGCCAGCAGTGGGAGGGGCCGTATCTATCTTTACGAGCAGTACTTC.

This clone occurred a few times. V and J are TRBV30 and TRBJ1-4, with 10 bases aligning to TRBD1. The CDR3 runs 14 residues. V dropped 3 bases and J dropped 8; count of bases not matched to a gene: 6. In germline, CDR1 is GTSNPN, CDR2 SVGIG (reference sequence). CDR3 loop: CAWRTGGAREKLFF. CDR3 in DNA: TGTGCCTGGAGGACAGGGGGCGCGAGAGAAAAACTGTTTTTT.

The chain couples TRBV25-1 to TRBJ1-4, with 7 bases identical to TRBD1. The CDR3 covers 15 residues. Per germline, CDR1 MGHDK and CDR2 SYGVNS. Germline trimming cut 4 bases from V and 2 bases from J; bases unmatched to any gene: 4. The CDR3 loop reads CASSGQGGTNEKLFF. The CDR3 coding sequence is TGTGCCAGCAGTGGACAGGGCGGCACTAATGAAAAACTGTTTTTT.

This chain joins TRBV2 and TRBJ1-1, with a tentative D call TRBD1 (5 bases). V was pared by 7 bases and J by 4 bases, with 16 bases between. The CDR3 length is 14 residues. The germline V gene encodes CDR1 SNHLY and CDR2 FYNNEI. This CDR3 reads CASTAGPQGTEAFF. In nucleotides, the CDR3 is TGTGCCAGCACTGCGGGGCCCCAGGGCACTGAAGCTTTCTTT. Looking up the rest from reference TRBV2 and TRBJ1-1 gives the full variable domain: EPEVTQTPSHQVTQMGQEVILRCVPISNHLYFYWYRQILGQKVEFLVSFYNNEISEKSEIFDDQFSVERPDGSNFTLKIRSTKLEDSAMYFCASTAGPQGTEAFFGQGTRLTVV.

The chain links TRBV18 to TRBJ2-3; D possibly corresponds to TRBD2 (6 bases). This CDR3 contains 13 residues. Germline V gives CDR1 KGHSH, CDR2 LQKENI. Trimming took 3 bases from V and 5 from J, leaving 9 bases between them. The CDR3 region is CASSPHGGDTQYF. CDR3 nucleotides: TGTGCCAGCTCACCCCACGGGGGAGATACGCAGTATTTT.

The rearrangement links TRBV30 to TRBJ1-5, with 9 bases lining up with TRBD1. After removal of 3 bases from V and 3 bases from J, the junction contained 9 bases not matched to a gene. This CDR3 is 16 amino acids long. The germline V gene encodes CDR1 GTSNPN and CDR2 SVGIG (reference sequence). DNA for the CDR3: TGTGCCTGGAGCCTGGCGGGGACAGGGCACAATCAGCCCCAGCATTTT. As protein: CAWSLAGTGHNQPQHF.

A note on this clone: The same CDR3 is also encoded by other DNA sequences in this sample. The V and J genes are TRBV5-6 and TRBJ1-2, with 7 bases identical to TRBD1. Germline V gene lookup returns CDR1 SGHDT and CDR2 YYEEEE. J was trimmed by 8 bases and V by 0 bases; bases with no gene match: 4. This CDR3 region has 13 residues. CDR3 in amino acids: CASSLGTGVGYTF. In nucleotides, the CDR3 is TGTGCCAGCAGCTTGGGGACAGGTGTCGGCTACACCTTC.

The table lists this clone with a few counts. CDR3 region: CASSWTGIGSPLHF. CDR3 DNA sequence: TGTGCCAGCAGCTGGACAGGGATTGGTTCACCCCTCCACTTT. This sequence joins TRBV5-6 and TRBJ1-6; TRBD1 agrees at 8 bases. V was clipped by 3 bases and J by 9 bases; unmatched bases: 5. This CDR3 contains 14 residues. CDR1 is SGHDT and CDR2 is YYEEEE in the germline V gene.

This clone was picked up one time. The chain employs TRBV6-2 or TRBV6-3 and TRBJ2-7; D is unresolved. Germline V lookup: CDR1 MNHEY, CDR2 SVGEGT. The V and J ends lost 1 base and 1 base respectively, with 8 bases between them. The CDR3 length is 14 residues. CDR3 residues: CASSYYHRSYEQYF. The CDR3 DNA is TGTGCCAGCAGTTACTACCACAGATCCTACGAGCAGTACTTC.

This chain links TRBV7-6 with TRBJ2-1, with 12 bases fitting TRBD1. Germline trimming cut 4 bases from V and 7 bases from J; bases unmatched to any gene: 5. The CDR3 is made up of 15 amino acids. Germline CDR1 reads SGHVS; CDR2 reads FNYEAQ. The CDR3, as DNA: TGTGCCAGCAGCTGGGGACAGGGGGCGCGTAATGAGCAGTTCTTC. Translated: CASSWGQGARNEQFF.

The rearrangement links TRBV6-5 to TRBJ2-7; D is perhaps TRBD2 (7 bases). CDR1 is MNHEY, CDR2 SVGAGI, per germline. V gave up 10 bases and J gave up 4 bases, with 17 bases separating them. The CDR3 runs 13 residues. CDR3 region: CATRGRGTYEQYF. CDR3 nucleotide sequence: TGTGCCACCCGGGGGAGGGGGACTTACGAGCAGTACTTC.

The chain has TRBV7-9 and TRBJ2-2; the match to TRBD2 covers 8 bases. This CDR3 has 15 amino acids. The junction had 8 bases not matched to a gene; V was cut back by 5 bases and J by 6 bases. The germline V gene encodes CDR1 SEHNR and CDR2 FQNEAQ (reference sequence). CDR3 nucleotide sequence: TGTGCCAGCAGCCTCGGGACTAGTCGGTCCGGGGAGCTGTTTTTT. It codes for CASSLGTSRSGELFF.

This clone appeared a single time. The CDR3 reads CASSVGQGEGDEQFF. The CDR3 coding sequence is TGTGCCAGCAGCGTAGGGCAGGGCGAGGGGGATGAGCAGTTCTTC. This rearrangement joins TRBV9 to TRBJ2-1; TRBD1 is a possible D gene (6 bases). This CDR3 is 15 amino acids long. The germline V gene has CDR1 SGDLS and CDR2 YYNGEE. V was clipped by 0 bases and J by 8 bases, with 15 bases between them. Together with reference TRBV9 and TRBJ2-1, the CDR3 gives the full variable domain: DSGVTQTPKHLITATGQRVTLRCSPRSGDLSVYWYQQSLDQGLQFLIQYYNGEERAKGNILERFSAQQFPDLHSELNLSSLELGDSALYFCASSVGQGEGDEQFFGPGTRLTVL.